This is a list of T cell receptor beta chains from one sample in a study of CD4 and CD8 cells across lung adenocarcinoma regions. Using its own MiXCR run on the PCR reads, TCRdb lists one record per CDR3 protein. The table includes 13,000 or so distinct CDR3 sequences, just under 45% detected once. The sequencing input was CD4+ T cells from the center of a lung tumor. The receptor set was obtained from a male donor with lung adenocarcinoma. The CD4 and CD8 labels of this study may be unreliable. The CDR3 runs from the conserved cysteine through the conserved F or W. A D gene is named only where the DNA matches it firmly. For some rows the clone size is stated as once, few or many, or as a class when expanded; others skip it.

-	TRBV7-2	many	TRBJ2-3	CASSLGTPRTDTQYF	TGTGCCAGCAGCTTAGGGACCCCGAGGACAGATACGCAGTATTTT
TRBD2	TRBV5-1	-	TRBJ2-7	CASSLGASGARYEQYF	TGCGCCAGCAGCTTGGGGGCTAGCGGAGCTCGGTACGAGCAGTACTTC
TRBD2	TRBV25-1	large	TRBJ2-1	CASSDRTGLAVSSYNEQFF	TGTGCCAGCAGTGACAGGACCGGACTAGCGGTTAGCTCCTACAATGAGCAGTTCTTC
-	TRBV6-1	many	TRBJ2-3	CASRGGDRETDTQYF	TGTGCCAGCCGGGGGGGGGACAGGGAAACAGATACGCAGTATTTT
-	TRBV5-1	-	TRBJ1-4	CASSLVGNEKLFF	TGCGCCAGCAGCTTGGTTGGAAATGAAAAACTGTTTTTT
TRBD2	TRBV6-2/TRBV6-3	-	TRBJ2-1	CASRIPGLADNEQFF	TGTGCCAGCAGAATACCGGGACTAGCGGACAATGAGCAGTTCTTC
TRBD2	TRBV6-1	-	TRBJ2-4	CASSDPGGWATNTQYF	TGTGCCAGCAGCGACCCGGGGGGGTGGGCCACAAATACGCAGTACTTC
TRBD2	TRBV6-1	many	TRBJ2-5	CASCLGLAGNQETQYF	TGTGCCAGTTGCTTGGGACTAGCGGGAAACCAAGAGACCCAGTACTTC
TRBD1	TRBV10-1	-	TRBJ2-1	CASSKQGGHNEQFF	TGCGCCAGCAGTAAACAGGGGGGCCACAATGAGCAGTTCTTC
-	TRBV25-1	-	TRBJ2-7	CASSAPRGKDPPLSSVHGEQYF	TGTGCCAGCAGTGCCCCCCGGGGAAAGGACCCTCCCCTGTCTTCTGTTCATGGAGAGCAGTACTTC
TRBD1	TRBV27	-	TRBJ1-2	CASSSTGAVGYTF	TGTGCCAGCAGTTCGACAGGGGCGGTAGGCTACACCTTC
TRBD1	TRBV6-1	medium-sized	TRBJ2-7	CASSRDSLYEQYF	TGTGCCAGCAGTCGGGACAGCCTCTACGAGCAGTACTTC
-	TRBV6-5	-	TRBJ2-5	CASSSEIQETQYF	TGTGCCAGCAGTTCCGAGATCCAAGAGACCCAGTACTTC
TRBD2	TRBV7-2	many	TRBJ2-5	CASSPQTYGLAEEYF	TGTGCCAGCAGCCCCCAAACCTACGGGCTAGCGGAAGAGTACTTC
-	TRBV4-2	-	TRBJ2-1	CASSQPQGTNAQFF	TGTGCCAGCAGCCAACCTCAGGGAACCAATGCGCAGTTCTTC
-	TRBV27	many	TRBJ2-2	CASRTGLSTGELFF	TGTGCCAGCCGAACGGGGCTCAGCACCGGGGAGCTGTTTTTT
-	TRBV6-4	many	TRBJ2-1	CASSESPDGQYNEQFF	TGTGCCAGCAGTGAGTCCCCCGACGGGCAGTACAATGAGCAGTTCTTC
-	TRBV6-5	-	TRBJ2-3	CASSYSAPRTKDMQYF	TGTGCCAGCAGTTACTCGGCACCGCGAACCAAAGACATGCAGTATTTC
-	TRBV6-1	-	TRBJ2-5	CASSVCAGLGGCDQETQYF	TGTGCCAGCAGTGTATGTGCGGGGCTCGGGGGCTGTGACCAAGAGACCCAGTACTTC
-	TRBV28	few	TRBJ2-7	CASTLRGRRYEQYF	TGTGCCAGCACCCTCCGAGGGAGAAGGTACGAGCAGTACTTC
TRBD2	TRBV10-3	-	TRBJ2-3	CAISDRTSGLRVSTETLYF	TGTGCCATCAGTGATCGGACTAGCGGCTTGCGGGTGAGCACAGAGACGCTGTATTTT